Below, 23 T cell receptor beta chains from the same sample are listed, as sequenced in a study of T-cell memory formation after mild COVID-19. TCRdb re-called the 5' RACE reads with MiXCR, one entry per CDR3 protein. This repertoire shows 450,000 or so distinct CDR3 sequences, roughly 25% found once; its top ten account for about an eighth. The sample was PBMCs or a T cell subset sorted from them (not recorded which). These receptors were taken from an adult woman who had mild COVID-19 (a few samples of this study predate the infection). Cell type and time point are not known.

The rearrangement uses TRBV4-1 and TRBJ1-1; possibly TRBD1 for D (6 bases). Germline-derived CDR1 and CDR2 are MGHRA and YSYEKL. The CDR3 covers 17 residues. Trimming shortened V by 1 base and J by 4 bases, and 19 bases separated the two germline ends. The CDR3 bases are TGCGCCAGCAGCCAAGTTCCCTTTCAGACAGGTTTCACTGAAGCTTTCTTT. This encodes CASSQVPFQTGFTEAFF.

The chain combines TRBV4-2 with TRBJ2-1; the match to TRBD2 covers 7 bases. The CDR3 sequence is 14 residues long. CDR1 and CDR2 from the germline V gene are LGHNA and YNFKEQ. Trimming cost V 3 bases and J 8 bases; bases outside gene matches: 7. CDR3 bases: TGTGCCAGCAGCCAGGGGGGGGACGTGGATGAGCAGTTCTTC. The encoded protein is CASSQGGDVDEQFF.

This chain connects TRBV7-2 to TRBJ1-2; D remains ambiguous. Germline CDR1 reads SGHTA; CDR2 reads FQGNSA. The CDR3 extends over 14 amino acids. The ends were cut back, 5 bases at V and 4 bases at J, with 14 bases in the middle. DNA for the CDR3: TGTGCCAGCAGCCCCCGGGGTCCGCTCTATGGCTACACCTTC. Its protein is CASSPRGPLYGYTF.

A few counts support this clonotype. The chain couples TRBV10-3 to TRBJ2-3; 7 bases map to TRBD1. Germline V lookup: CDR1 ENHRY, CDR2 SYGVKD. The trim removed 3 bases at V and 0 bases at J, leaving 6 bases unmatched. CDR3 length: 16 amino acids. The CDR3 here is CAISDFRGISTDTQYF. As DNA, the CDR3 is TGTGCCATCAGTGACTTCAGGGGGATCAGCACAGATACGCAGTATTTT.

The gene calls are TRBV5-1 and TRBJ1-4; possible D gene TRBD1, 5 bases. The CDR3 runs 16 residues. V lost 4 bases and J lost 4, with 17 bases in between. Germline V gene lookup returns CDR1 SGHRS and CDR2 YFSETQ. The CDR3 bases are TGCGCCAGCAGCCTGCCGACCACAGGTTTTAATGAAAAACTGTTTTTT. Translation: CASSLPTTGFNEKLFF.

At least ten counts were recorded for this clonotype. The chain links TRBV20-1 to TRBJ2-4; D is ambiguous. The ends were cut back, 4 bases at V and 0 bases at J, with 7 bases in the middle. The length of the CDR3 is 13 residues. Germline assignment: CDR1 DFQATT and CDR2 SNEGSKA (reference sequence). The CDR3 loop reads CSAIDLAKNIQYF. For the CDR3, the DNA is TGCAGTGCTATAGATCTAGCCAAAAACATTCAGTACTTC.

V usage is TRBV27 and J usage is TRBJ1-1; 8 bases fit TRBD1. The CDR3 totals 15 residues. The V gene's germline CDR1 is MNHEY and CDR2 SMNVEV (reference sequence). V dropped 2 bases and J dropped 5; count of bases not matched to a gene: 7. CDR3 in amino acids: CASSLRAGGWTEAFF. The CDR3 DNA reads as TGTGCCAGCAGTTTACGCGCAGGGGGCTGGACTGAAGCTTTCTTT.

The CDR3 here is CATSSPNLGPDTQYF. The DNA of the CDR3 is TGTGCCACCAGCAGTCCAAACCTGGGGCCAGATACGCAGTATTTT. The chain employs TRBV15 and TRBJ2-3, with D possibly TRBD1 on 5 matching bases. The CDR3 has 15 residues. V shed 3 bases and J shed 4 bases, with 14 bases lying between them. The V gene's germline CDR1 is LNHNV and CDR2 YYDKDF (reference sequence).

This clonotype has just a few counts. This chain connects TRBV9 to TRBJ2-3, with 14 bases lining up with TRBD2. The CDR3 spans 15 residues. The germline V gene has CDR1 SGDLS and CDR2 YYNGEE. J was trimmed by 6 bases and V by 3 bases; bases with no gene match: 3. CDR3: CASSATSGRADTQYF. The CDR3, as DNA: TGTGCCAGCAGCGCGACTAGCGGGAGGGCGGATACGCAGTATTTT.

This clonotype was detected many times. The chain uses TRBV2 and TRBJ1-5, with a weak D call TRBD1 (5 bases). The germline V and J ends were trimmed by 3 bases and 6 bases, with 9 bases remaining between them. The CDR3 totals 13 residues. Looked up from germline, CDR1 is SNHLY and CDR2 is FYNNEI. CDR3 DNA: TGTGCCAGCAGTGATCAGGGAGTTCAGCCCCAGCATTTT. Protein: CASSDQGVQPQHF.

J is TRBJ1-5 and V is TRBV29-1; a weak D match, TRBD1 (6 bases). The CDR3 length is 14 residues. The germline CDR1 and CDR2 sequences are SQVTM and ANQGSEA. Trimming stripped 4 bases from V and 6 bases from J, with 16 bases between. CDR3 loop: CSVATDSGVQPQHF. Here the CDR3 DNA reads TGCAGCGTTGCTACGGACAGTGGGGTTCAGCCCCAGCATTTT. The variable domain in full, completed from reference TRBV29-1 and TRBJ1-5, reads SAVISQKPSRDICQRGTSLTIQCQVDSQVTMMFWYRQQPGQSLTLIATANQGSEATYESGFVIDKFPISRPNLTFSTLTVSNMSPEDSSIYLCSVATDSGVQPQHFGDGTRLSIL.

This rearrangement joins TRBV5-1 to TRBJ2-3, with a weak D call TRBD2 (6 bases). This CDR3 has 16 amino acids. Germline-derived CDR1 and CDR2 are SGHRS and YFSETQ. Trimming took 4 bases from V and 7 from J, leaving 22 bases between them. In DNA, the CDR3 is TGCGCCAGCAGCCCAGGAGGGTCCGGAGTAGGTTATACGCAGTATTTT. Translated: CASSPGGSGVGYTQYF.

In this sample, this clonotype turned up many times. The CDR3 coding sequence is TGTGCCAGTAAAGCCAGGGGCTTCGTCCTGACTTTC. Protein: CASKARGFVLTF. The chain couples TRBV19 to TRBJ2-6; the D gene is possibly TRBD1 (6 bases). Trimming pared 7 bases from V and 12 bases from J, leaving 13 bases between. Germline V gene data show CDR1 as LNHDA and CDR2 as SQIVND (reference sequence). The CDR3 contains 12 residues.

The genes are TRBV19 and TRBJ2-1; D uncertain. Germline-derived CDR1 and CDR2 are LNHDA and SQIVND (reference sequence). V lost 10 bases, J lost 9 bases, and 16 bases lay in between. There are 12 residues in the CDR3. For the CDR3, the DNA is TGTGCCACAAGTCGAATAGCAAGTGAGCAGTTCTTC. This encodes CATSRIASEQFF.

The chain uses TRBV6-5 and TRBJ1-5, with 10 nucleotides matching TRBD1. The J segment lost 6 bases and the V segment lost 5 bases, leaving 4 bases of the junction unmatched. The length of the CDR3 is 14 residues. Germline V lookup: CDR1 MNHEY, CDR2 SVGAGI. CDR3 amino acids: CASSKGTGAQPQHF. Written as DNA, the CDR3 is TGTGCCAGCAGTAAAGGGACAGGGGCTCAGCCCCAGCATTTT.

This clonotype was counted only a few times. The chain joins TRBV24-1 to TRBJ2-5; D possibly corresponds to TRBD1 (6 bases). From germline, CDR1 is KGHDR and CDR2 SFDVKD. V lost 1 base and J 2 bases, leaving 22 bases between the germline ends. CDR3 length equals 19 residues. The CDR3 spells CATSDFFGASGAPQETQYF. In DNA form, the CDR3 reads TGTGCCACCAGTGATTTCTTTGGGGCGTCAGGGGCCCCACAAGAGACCCAGTACTTC.

This clonotype has only a few counts. The chain is built from TRBV18 and TRBJ2-6; D unresolved. There are 17 residues in the CDR3. Looked up from germline, CDR1 is KGHSH and CDR2 is LQKENI. V dropped 3 bases and J dropped 1 base, with 13 bases sitting between them. The CDR3 loop is CASSPAGLSSGANVLTF. The CDR3 DNA reads TGTGCCAGCTCACCCGCCGGATTAAGTTCTGGGGCCAACGTCCTGACTTTC.

The genes are TRBV9 and TRBJ2-3, with 15 nucleotides matching TRBD2. The germline V gene encodes CDR1 SGDLS and CDR2 YYNGEE. The junction had 16 bases not matched to a gene; V was cut back by 4 bases and J by 4 bases. The CDR3 extends over 20 amino acids. CDR3 nucleotides: TGTGCCAGCAGCCCACTTGGACTAGCGGGAGGGTCAACGTCGGCAGATACGCAGTATTTT. It is translated as CASSPLGLAGGSTSADTQYF.

In its sample, this clonotype was seen a few times. The rearrangement joins TRBV20-1 to TRBJ2-3; D is perhaps TRBD2 (6 bases). Germline assignment: CDR1 DFQATT and CDR2 SNEGSKA (reference sequence). The V end was cut by 0 bases, the J end by 4 bases, with 17 bases between. CDR3 size: 16 residues. DNA for the CDR3: TGCAGTGCTAGAGATTCTTTCCGGGAGAGCTCAGATACGCAGTATTTT. As protein: CSARDSFRESSDTQYF.

The chain employs TRBV7-9 and TRBJ2-2; 8 positions match TRBD1. The CDR3 spans 17 residues. After removal of 3 bases from V and 1 base from J, the junction contained 7 bases not matched to a gene. Germline V gene sequence: CDR1 SEHNR, CDR2 FQNEAQ (reference sequence). CDR3: CASSFSAGTGNTGELFF. The CDR3 DNA is TGTGCCAGCAGCTTCTCAGCCGGGACAGGGAACACCGGGGAGCTGTTTTTT.

This clonotype was counted a few times. This chain joins TRBV11-2 and TRBJ2-1, with 8 bases that match TRBD2. CDR1 and CDR2 from the germline V gene are SGHAT and FQNNGV. This CDR3 is 15 amino acids long. Unmatched junction bases numbered 10, after V lost 8 bases and J lost 4 bases. The CDR3 sequence is CASEERGYSYNEQFF. CDR3 coding DNA: TGTGCCAGCGAGGAGCGGGGGTACTCTTACAATGAGCAGTTCTTC. Full variable domain (remainder filled in from reference TRBV11-2 and TRBJ2-1): EAGVAQSPRYKIIEKRQSVAFWCNPISGHATLYWYQQILGQGPKLLIQFQNNGVVDDSQLPKDRFSAERLKGVDSTLKIQPAKLEDSAVYLCASEERGYSYNEQFFGPGTRLTVL.

This clonotype has a handful of counts. This chain uses TRBV5-5 with TRBJ2-4, with D tentatively TRBD1 (5 bases). Trimming shortened V by 2 bases and J by 4 bases, and 7 bases separated the two germline ends. This CDR3 spans 13 amino acids. CDR1 SGHKS and CDR2 YYEKEE come from the germline V gene (reference sequence). The CDR3 bases are TGTGCCAGCAGCTTTGCAGGGAAAAACATTCAGTACTTC. This translates into CASSFAGKNIQYF.

The gene calls are TRBV30 and TRBJ1-2; 7 positions match TRBD1. Trimming cost V 7 bases and J 6 bases; bases outside gene matches: 11. This CDR3 has 13 amino acids. Per germline, CDR1 GTSNPN and CDR2 SVGIG (reference sequence). CDR3 sequence (DNA): TGTGCCTTACCGTTAGGGGGCAGCGATGGCTACACCTTC. This sequence encodes CALPLGGSDGYTF.